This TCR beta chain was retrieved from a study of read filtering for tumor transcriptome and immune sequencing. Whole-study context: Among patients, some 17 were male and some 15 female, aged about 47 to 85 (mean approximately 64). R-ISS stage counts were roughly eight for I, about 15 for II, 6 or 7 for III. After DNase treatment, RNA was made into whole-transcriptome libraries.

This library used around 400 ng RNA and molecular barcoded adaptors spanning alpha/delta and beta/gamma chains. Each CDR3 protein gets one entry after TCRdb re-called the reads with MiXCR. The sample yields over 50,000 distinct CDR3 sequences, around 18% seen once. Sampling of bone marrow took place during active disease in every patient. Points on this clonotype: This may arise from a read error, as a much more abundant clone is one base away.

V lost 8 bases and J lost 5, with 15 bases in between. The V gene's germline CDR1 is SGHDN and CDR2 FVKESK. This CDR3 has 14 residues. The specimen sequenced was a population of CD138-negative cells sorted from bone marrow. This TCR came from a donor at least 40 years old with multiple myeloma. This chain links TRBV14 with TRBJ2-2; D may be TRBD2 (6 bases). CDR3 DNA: TGTGCCAGCGGCCGGTCTAGCGTTACCGGGGAGCTGTTTTTT. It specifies CASGRSSVTGELFF.